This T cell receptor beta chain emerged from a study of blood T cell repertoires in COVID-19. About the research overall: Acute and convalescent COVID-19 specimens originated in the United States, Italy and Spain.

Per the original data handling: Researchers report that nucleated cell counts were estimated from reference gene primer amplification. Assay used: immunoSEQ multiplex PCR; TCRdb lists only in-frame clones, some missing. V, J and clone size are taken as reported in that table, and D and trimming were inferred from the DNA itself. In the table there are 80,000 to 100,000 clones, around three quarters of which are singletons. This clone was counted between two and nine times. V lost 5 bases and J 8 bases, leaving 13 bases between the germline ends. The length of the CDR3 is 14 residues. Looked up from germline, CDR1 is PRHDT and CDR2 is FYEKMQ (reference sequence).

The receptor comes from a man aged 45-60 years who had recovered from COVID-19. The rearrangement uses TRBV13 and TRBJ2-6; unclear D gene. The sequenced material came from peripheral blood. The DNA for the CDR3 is TGTGCCAGCAGCCCATGGGCGCAGTCCAACGTCCTGACTTTC. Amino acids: CASSPWAQSNVLTF.